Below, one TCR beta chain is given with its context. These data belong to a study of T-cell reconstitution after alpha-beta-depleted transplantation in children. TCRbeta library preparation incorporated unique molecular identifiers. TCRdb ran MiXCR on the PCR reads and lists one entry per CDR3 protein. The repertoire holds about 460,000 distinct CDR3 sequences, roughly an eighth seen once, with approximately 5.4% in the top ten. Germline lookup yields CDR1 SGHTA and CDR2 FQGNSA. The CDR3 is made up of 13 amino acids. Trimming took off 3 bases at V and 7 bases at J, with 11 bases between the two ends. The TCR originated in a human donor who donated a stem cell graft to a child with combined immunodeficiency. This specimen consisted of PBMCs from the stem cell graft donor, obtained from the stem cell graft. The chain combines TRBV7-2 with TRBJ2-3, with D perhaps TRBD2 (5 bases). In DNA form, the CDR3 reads TGTGCCAGCAGCTTTGGAGGATCCAATACGCAGTATTTT. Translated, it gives CASSFGGSNTQYF.